Shown below are 28 T cell receptor beta chains from a single sample sequenced in a study of blood T cell repertoires in COVID-19. Repertoires were generated with immunoSEQ multiplex PCR, while TCRdb's copy carries only in-frame clones and drops some. The sample records around 40,000 clones, 70% to 80% being singletons. Sequencing was performed on peripheral blood. The receptors come from a man between 65 and 80 years old with acute or convalescent COVID-19.

The chain uses TRBV6-4 and TRBJ2-2; 14 nucleotides agree with TRBD2. The V and J ends lost 3 bases and 0 bases, in that order; junction bases with no gene match: 9. Germline CDR1 reads MRHNA; CDR2 reads SNTAGT. This CDR3 region has 20 residues. The CDR3 DNA reads as TGTGCCAGCAGTGATTACCCCTGGACTAGCGGGGGGTCGAACACCGGGGAGCTGTTTTTT. Amino acids: CASSDYPWTSGGSNTGELFF.

The chain uses TRBV10-3 and TRBJ2-7, with 7 bases fitting TRBD2. Losses at the gene ends were 6 bases for V and 1 base for J; bases not matched to a gene: 9. CDR1 is ENHRY and CDR2 is SYGVKD in the germline V gene. CDR3 length: 15 amino acids. CDR3 region: CAIREARGESYEQYF. DNA for the CDR3: TGTGCCATCAGGGAAGCCCGGGGGGAGTCCTACGAGCAGTACTTC.

The genes are TRBV5-6 and TRBJ1-1; 9 bases agree with TRBD1. CDR3 length: 18 amino acids. The germline V gene has CDR1 SGHDT and CDR2 YYEEEE. Trimming took 0 bases from V and 5 from J; bases not matched to a gene: 14. DNA of the CDR3: TGTGCCAGCAGCTTGGCCCTACTCGGAACAGGGGGCGGGACTGAAGCTTTCTTT. Translated, it gives CASSLALLGTGGGTEAFF. The variable domain in full, completed from reference TRBV5-6 and TRBJ1-1, reads DAGVTQSPTHLIKTRGQQVTLRCSPKSGHDTVSWYQQALGQGPQFIFQYYEEEERQRGNFPDRFSGHQFPNYSSELNVNALLLGDSALYLCASSLALLGTGGGTEAFFGQGTRLTVV.

This CDR3 is CASSVVEGNTEAFF. The CDR3 DNA reads TGTGCCAGCAGCGTAGTGGAGGGAAACACTGAAGCTTTCTTT. The chain recombines TRBV9 with TRBJ1-1; D remains unclear. The CDR3 spans 14 residues. The germline gives CDR1 SGDLS, CDR2 YYNGEE. V was clipped by 0 bases and J by 2 bases, with 8 bases between them.

This clone showed up just a few times. V usage is TRBV28 and J usage is TRBJ1-4; a possible D gene is TRBD1 (5 bases). CDR3 length: 14 residues. Per germline, CDR1 MDHEN and CDR2 SYDVKM. Between the trimmed V and J ends, which lost 2 bases and 10 bases, there was a span of 14 bases. CDR3 loop: CASSLLRGGGKLFF. DNA for the CDR3: TGTGCCAGCAGTTTACTTCGGGGGGGAGGAAAACTGTTTTTT.

This clone turned up a few times. The genes are TRBV3-1 (or the pseudogene TRBV3-2) and TRBJ2-1, with D perhaps TRBD2 (5 bases). Trimming removed 2 bases at V and 3 bases at J, with 14 bases between. The CDR3 has 16 residues. The germline V gene has CDR1 LGHDT and CDR2 YNNKEL (reference sequence). The CDR3 region is CASSQPRGRIYNEQFF. CDR3 coding DNA: TGTGCCAGCAGCCAACCCCGGGGTAGGATCTACAATGAGCAGTTCTTC.

The V call is TRBV28, the J call TRBJ1-1, with TRBD1 as a possible D gene (6 bases). This CDR3 is built from 16 residues. Germline CDR1 is MDHEN and CDR2 is SYDVKM. The V and J ends lost 5 bases and 5 bases respectively, with 21 bases between them. CDR3 in amino acids: CASSHKSGGRGTEAFF. In nucleotides, the CDR3 is TGTGCCAGCAGTCACAAGTCCGGGGGGCGAGGTACTGAAGCTTTCTTT.

V is TRBV24-1 and J is TRBJ2-2; possible D gene TRBD1, 6 bases. CDR3 length equals 15 residues. Germline CDR1 reads KGHDR; CDR2 reads SFDVKD. V shed 9 bases and J shed 2 bases, with 15 bases lying between them. CDR3: CATGLTGFNTGELFF. The CDR3 DNA sequence: TGTGCCACCGGACTGACAGGTTTCAACACCGGGGAGCTGTTTTTT.

This chain joins TRBV27 and TRBJ2-7; D is undetermined. CDR3 length: 14 residues. The germline V gene has CDR1 MNHEY and CDR2 SMNVEV (reference sequence). Trimming removed 2 bases at V and 0 bases at J, with 8 bases between. CDR3 residues: CASSLRSYSYEQYF. The CDR3 DNA follows: TGTGCCAGCAGTTTAAGGAGTTACTCCTACGAGCAGTACTTC.

The chain carries TRBV6-5 and TRBJ1-1; 8 bases map to TRBD1. The CDR3 has 13 residues. Germline V gene lookup returns CDR1 MNHEY and CDR2 SVGAGI. The ends lost 11 bases at V and 1 base at J; junction bases unmatched: 6. The DNA for the CDR3 is TGTGCCGCAAGACAGGGGAGGAACACTGAAGCTTTCTTT. Amino acid sequence: CAARQGRNTEAFF.

CDR3 region: CASSLFSGRSVEQYF. The CDR3 region has the DNA TGTGCCAGCAGTTTATTTAGCGGGAGGAGCGTCGAGCAGTACTTC. The chain joins TRBV27 to TRBJ2-7, with TRBD2 matching 10 bases. The CDR3 sequence is 15 residues long. V lost 1 base to trimming and J lost 6 bases; unmatched junction nucleotides: 6. Germline loops: CDR1 MNHEY, CDR2 SMNVEV (reference sequence).

V is TRBV7-6 and J is TRBJ2-1, with 7 bases fitting TRBD2. CDR1 is SGHVS and CDR2 is FNYEAQ in the germline V gene. This CDR3 is built from 16 residues. The junction had 4 bases not matched to a gene; V was cut back by 2 bases and J by 0 bases. CDR3 amino acids: CASSLPPGGSYNEQFF. As DNA, the CDR3 is TGTGCCAGCAGCTTACCCCCGGGGGGCTCCTACAATGAGCAGTTCTTC.

CDR3 protein: CASSFWDRGREGYTF. As DNA, the CDR3 is TGTGCCAGCAGTTTCTGGGACAGGGGGCGAGAAGGCTACACCTTC. The J gene is TRBJ1-2, the V gene TRBV28; 12 bases agree with TRBD1. The CDR3 has 15 amino acids. V lost 3 bases to trimming and J lost 8 bases; unmatched junction nucleotides: 7. Germline V gene sequence: CDR1 MDHEN, CDR2 SYDVKM.

This clone was picked up one time. In nucleotides, the CDR3 is TGTGCCACCAGTGATCCGGGACAGGGGGCAGCTAATGAAAAACTGTTTTTT. Protein product: CATSDPGQGAANEKLFF. The J gene is TRBJ1-4, the V gene TRBV24-1; 12 positions match TRBD1. The germline V gene has CDR1 KGHDR and CDR2 SFDVKD. J gave up 3 bases and V 3 bases, and 4 bases lay outside the gene matches. This CDR3 contains 17 residues.

This chain links TRBV28 with TRBJ1-2; TRBD1 matches at 10 bases. This CDR3 contains 16 residues. With 6 bases clipped from V and 2 bases from J, the junction kept 9 bases outside the gene matches. Germline V gives CDR1 MDHEN, CDR2 SYDVKM. Here the CDR3 reads CASSPGTGEVNYGYTF. Here the CDR3 DNA reads TGTGCCAGCAGCCCCGGGACAGGGGAAGTCAACTATGGCTACACCTTC.

This clone appeared a few times. The chain is built from TRBV4-3 and TRBJ2-1, with D possibly matching TRBD1 (6 bases). The germline V and J ends were trimmed by 0 bases and 4 bases, with 10 bases remaining between them. This CDR3 contains 15 residues. Germline V gene lookup returns CDR1 LGHNA and CDR2 YSLEER. The CDR3 nucleotides read TGCGCCAGCAGCCAAGAACGGACAGTATACAATGAGCAGTTCTTC. Translating it yields CASSQERTVYNEQFF.

The chain is built from TRBV19 and TRBJ2-1; 9 bases fit TRBD1. Germline V CDR1 and CDR2: LNHDA, SQIVND (reference sequence). The CDR3 spans 14 residues. V was pared by 5 bases and J by 10 bases, with 9 bases of the junction left unmatched. The CDR3 bases are TGTGCCAGTAGTCGGACAGGGGCGTCGAGGGAGCAGTTCTTC. Translated: CASSRTGASREQFF.

This clone was counted once. This chain joins TRBV6-5 and TRBJ2-1; 8 bases map to TRBD2. Unmatched junction bases numbered 9, after V lost 0 bases and J lost 8 bases. The CDR3 has 16 amino acids. CDR1 MNHEY and CDR2 SVGAGI come from the germline V gene. The CDR3 here is CASSYSTSGTGYEQFF. DNA of the CDR3: TGTGCCAGCAGTTACTCTACTAGCGGAACAGGGTATGAGCAGTTCTTC.

The chain recombines TRBV28 with TRBJ1-2; TRBD1 agrees at 7 bases. Germline V CDR1 and CDR2: MDHEN, SYDVKM. The V segment lost 5 bases and the J segment 6 bases; nucleotides outside the gene matches: 9. CDR3 length equals 14 residues. The CDR3, as DNA: TGTGCCAGCAGTACCTCCGGGGACAGCAATGGCTACACCTTC. It yields the protein CASSTSGDSNGYTF.

The V gene is TRBV7-8, the J gene TRBJ2-7, with D possibly matching TRBD1 (7 bases). The CDR3 has 15 residues. CDR1 SGHVS and CDR2 FQNEAQ come from the germline V gene. V dropped 1 base and J dropped 4 bases, with 14 bases sitting between them. The CDR3 region has the DNA TGTGCCAGCAGCTTAGTAGGCAGGGGGGAATACGAGCAGTACTTC. This encodes CASSLVGRGEYEQYF. The whole variable domain, filled in from reference TRBV7-8 and TRBJ2-7, reads GAGVSQSPRYKVAKRGQDVALRCDPISGHVSLFWYQQALGQGPEFLTYFQNEAQLDKSGLPSDRFFAERPEGSVSTLKIQRTQQEDSAVYLCASSLVGRGEYEQYFGPGTRLTVT.

This rearrangement joins TRBV11-2 to TRBJ2-1; 7 nucleotides align to TRBD2. V dropped 8 bases and J dropped 1; count of bases not matched to a gene: 17. The length of the CDR3 is 18 residues. The V gene's germline CDR1 is SGHAT and CDR2 FQNNGV. DNA of the CDR3: TGTGCCAGCTCGGTTAGCGGGTCGCGGCTGGAGTCCTACAATGAGCAGTTCTTC. It specifies CASSVSGSRLESYNEQFF.

The rearrangement links TRBV27 to TRBJ2-1; tentatively, D is TRBD1 (6 bases). Trimming took off 7 bases at V and 3 bases at J, with 19 bases between the two ends. The CDR3 is 16 residues long. From germline, CDR1 is MNHEY and CDR2 SMNVEV (reference sequence). This CDR3 reads CASTPAGDTYYNEQFF. The CDR3 DNA reads TGTGCCAGCACTCCCGCTGGGGACACATACTACAATGAGCAGTTCTTC.

The rearrangement uses TRBV6-5 and TRBJ1-1; a possible D gene is TRBD1 (6 bases). In germline, CDR1 is MNHEY, CDR2 SVGAGI. V shed 6 bases and J shed 2 bases, with 16 bases lying between them. The CDR3 extends over 15 amino acids. The CDR3 region is CASRVHRVGNTEAFF. CDR3 sequence (DNA): TGTGCCAGCAGGGTACACAGGGTCGGCAACACTGAAGCTTTCTTT.

The chain joins TRBV19 to TRBJ1-5; 7 bases are shared with TRBD1. The CDR3 is 20 amino acids. The germline gives CDR1 LNHDA, CDR2 SQIVND (reference sequence). V trimming: 7 bases; J trimming: 2 bases; junction bases outside the gene matches: 23. CDR3 sequence: CASTLSPPGQPDRRNQPQHF. The DNA for the CDR3 is TGTGCCAGTACCCTATCTCCGCCGGGACAGCCCGATAGGCGCAATCAGCCCCAGCATTTT.

The chain has TRBV5-6 and TRBJ1-2; no firm D call. V dropped 0 bases and J dropped 11 bases, with 8 bases sitting between them. Per the germline V gene, CDR1 is SGHDT and CDR2 is YYEEEE. The CDR3 has 11 residues. The CDR3 nucleotides are TGTGCCAGCAGCTTGGCAGGATTGTACACCTTC. This codes for CASSLAGLYTF.

This clone was observed a single time. The rearrangement links TRBV7-2 to TRBJ2-5; D gene uncertain. Deletions cut 3 bases from V and 4 bases from J, with 12 bases between. Germline V gives CDR1 SGHTA, CDR2 FQGNSA. The CDR3 loop spans 14 amino acids. The CDR3 nucleotides read TGTGCCAGCAGCTTTGGTGGTGGCGGAGAGACCCAGTACTTC. Encoded protein: CASSFGGGGETQYF.

The rearrangement uses TRBV18 and TRBJ2-3; tentative D call: TRBD2 (5 bases). The CDR3 contains 16 residues. Germline CDR1 KGHSH, CDR2 LQKENI. V lost 1 base and J lost 0, with 11 bases in between. DNA of the CDR3: TGTGCCAGCTCACCACGTAGCGTTTCCAGCACAGATACGCAGTATTTT. The encoded protein is CASSPRSVSSTDTQYF.

The V gene is TRBV5-4, the J gene TRBJ2-1; 15 positions agree with TRBD2. Trimming took 4 bases from V and 3 from J; bases not matched to a gene: 8. This CDR3 is built from 18 residues. Per germline, CDR1 SGHNT and CDR2 YYREEE (reference sequence). As DNA, the CDR3 is TGTGCCAGCAGCGGGCGGACTAGCGGGAGGGTTGTCTACAATGAGCAGTTCTTC. Residues: CASSGRTSGRVVYNEQFF.